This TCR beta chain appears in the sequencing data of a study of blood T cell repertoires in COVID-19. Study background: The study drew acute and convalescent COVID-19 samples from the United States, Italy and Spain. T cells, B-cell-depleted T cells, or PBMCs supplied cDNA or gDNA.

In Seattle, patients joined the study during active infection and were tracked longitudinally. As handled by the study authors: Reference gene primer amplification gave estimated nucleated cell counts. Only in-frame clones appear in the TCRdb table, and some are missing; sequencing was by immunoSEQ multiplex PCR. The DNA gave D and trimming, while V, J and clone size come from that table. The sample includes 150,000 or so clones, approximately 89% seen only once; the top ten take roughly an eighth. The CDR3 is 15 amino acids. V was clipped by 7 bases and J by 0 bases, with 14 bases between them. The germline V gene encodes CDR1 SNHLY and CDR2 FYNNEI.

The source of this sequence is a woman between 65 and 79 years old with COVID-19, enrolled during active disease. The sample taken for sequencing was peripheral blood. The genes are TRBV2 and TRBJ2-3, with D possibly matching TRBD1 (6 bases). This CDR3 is CASNSWGPSTDTQYF. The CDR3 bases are TGTGCCAGCAACTCCTGGGGGCCTAGCACAGATACGCAGTATTTT.